Below are 3 T cell receptor beta chains sequenced from a single sample in a study of blood T cell repertoires in COVID-19. TCRdb's table, derived via immunoSEQ multiplex PCR, lists solely in-frame clones and lacks some. The sample has approximately 160,000 clones, roughly nine tenths seen once. Sequencing was carried out using peripheral blood. These receptors were collected from a woman aged 70-85 years with acute or convalescent COVID-19.

This clone has a handful of counts. J is TRBJ1-3 and V is TRBV15, with D unclear. This CDR3 has 16 amino acids. Per the germline V gene, CDR1 is LNHNV and CDR2 is YYDKDF (reference sequence). The V end was cut by 0 bases, the J end by 2 bases, with 11 bases between. DNA for the CDR3: TGTGCCACCAGCAGAGATTTCCGGAGAGCTGGAAACACCATATATTTT. It yields the protein CATSRDFRRAGNTIYF. Drawing the rest from reference TRBV15 and TRBJ1-3, the complete variable domain is DAMVIQNPRYQVTQFGKPVTLSCSQTLNHNVMYWYQQKSSQAPKLLFHYYDKDFNNEADTPDNFQSRRPNTSFCFLDIRSPGLGDTAMYLCATSRDFRRAGNTIYFGEGSWLTVV.

This clone was counted once. One end of the junction is discordant with germline, which a read error may explain. The chain is built from TRBV7-9 and TRBJ2-7; 10 bases align to TRBD2. This CDR3 has 13 residues. Per the germline V gene, CDR1 is SEHNR and CDR2 is FQNEAQ (reference sequence). CDR3 amino acids: CASSLGTSGLPAF. The CDR3, as DNA: TGTGCCAGCAGCTTAGGGACTAGCGGACTCCCGGCCTTC.

V gene TRBV19 combines with J gene TRBJ2-3, with D unclear. Trimming took off 3 bases at V and 3 bases at J, with 16 bases between the two ends. This CDR3 is 16 amino acids long. The germline V gene encodes CDR1 LNHDA and CDR2 SQIVND (reference sequence). CDR3 sequence (DNA): TGTGCCAGTAGTATCCCAGGTCGAACCCTGACAGATACGCAGTATTTT. Translating gives CASSIPGRTLTDTQYF.